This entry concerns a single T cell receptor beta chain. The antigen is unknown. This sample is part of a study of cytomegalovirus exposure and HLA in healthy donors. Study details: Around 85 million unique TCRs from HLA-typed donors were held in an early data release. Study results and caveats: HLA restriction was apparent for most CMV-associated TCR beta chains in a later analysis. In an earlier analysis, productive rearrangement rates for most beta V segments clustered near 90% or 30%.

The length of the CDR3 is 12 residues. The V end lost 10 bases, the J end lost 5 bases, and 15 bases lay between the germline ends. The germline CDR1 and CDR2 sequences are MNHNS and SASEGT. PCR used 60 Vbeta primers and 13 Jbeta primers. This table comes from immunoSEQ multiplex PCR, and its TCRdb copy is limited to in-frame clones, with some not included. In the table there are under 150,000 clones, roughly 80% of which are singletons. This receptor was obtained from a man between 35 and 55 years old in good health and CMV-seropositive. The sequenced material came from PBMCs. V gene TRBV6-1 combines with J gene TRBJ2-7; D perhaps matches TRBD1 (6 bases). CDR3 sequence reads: CATGQKGDEQYF. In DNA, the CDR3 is TGTGCCACCGGACAGAAGGGGGACGAGCAGTACTTC.